This T cell receptor (beta chain) was sequenced during a study of PD-1 blockade in classical Hodgkin lymphoma. The time point was: newly diagnosed, previously untreated cHL patient sample. Per the germline V gene, CDR1 is SQVTM and CDR2 is ANQGSEA. The CDR3 has 16 amino acids. V dropped 7 bases and J dropped 0; count of bases not matched to a gene: 14. Generated by immunoSEQ multiplex PCR, the TCRdb table keeps only in-frame clones and is missing some. Here the sample spans tens of thousands of clones, roughly 93% being singletons. The chain employs TRBV29-1 and TRBJ1-1; TRBD1 aligns across 7 bases. This sequence originates from a human donor with classical Hodgkin lymphoma. What was sequenced was peripheral blood mononuclear cells (PBMCs). CDR3 in amino acids: CSAKGGQLLMNTEAFF. CDR3 bases: TGCAGCGCGAAAGGGGGACAGCTCCTCATGAACACTGAAGCTTTCTTT.